Described below is a single TCR beta chain sequence and its context. This clonotype was observed many times. The antigen it recognizes is unknown. No base qualities exist here, and no much larger clone lies one base off it. This entry belongs to a study of T-cell reconstitution after alpha-beta-depleted transplantation in children (dated by TCRdb to the mid-2010s). Looking at the study overall: T-cell immune reconstitution after TCRalphabeta/CD19-depleted allogeneic hematopoietic cell transplantation in children was quantitatively tracked in the study by means of TCR repertoire profiling.

The CDR3 runs 16 amino acids, cysteine and phenylalanine included. Only the CDR3 DNA is retained, 48 bases long and in frame from the first base. Preparation of the library involved PCR. The data were produced on an Illumina HiSeq 2500. Molecular barcoding was employed in the preparation of TCR libraries, with unique molecular identifiers being used to normalize TCRbeta repertoire quantification. TCRdb itself trimmed the public reads at Q25 with fastp, ran MiXCR and retained productive beta chains. Rows merge per CDR3 protein into single entries with the most common DNA and genes. The sample table contains tens of thousands of distinct CDR3 sequences; only one count was recorded for roughly 5% of them. The biggest ten clones account for around 30% of the sample. The time point tag for this specimen amounts to: day 60 (about 2 months) after transplantation. The intended sense of this specimen's treatment or condition label: allogeneic hematopoietic cell transplantation with graft depleted of TCRalphabeta T cells and CD19 B cells. Transplant recipients were children who received TCRalphabeta/CD19-depleted allogeneic hematopoietic cell grafts.

The investigation overall reported the following: Hyperexpanded clone frequencies declined over subsequent months; after one year, T-cell counts and TCRbeta diversity were mostly attributed to newly produced T cells. In some patients, the high TCRbeta diversity seen at day 60 was put down to recipient T cells and intrathymic progenitors that had survived conditioning. Apparently early alphabetaT-cell count recovery about two months after transplant reportedly relied on only several hundred rapidly expanded clones derived from non-depleted graft cells.

This clonotype originated in a female patient aged 2 to 10 who had a stem cell transplant for aplastic anemia, so the T cells may come from the graft donor. The sequences come from PBMCs, mostly from graft donor cells, collected 60 days after TCRalphabeta/CD19-depleted stem cell transplant. Recombination joined TRBV21-1 with TRBJ2-1; the table calls TRBD1, which could not be checked here. TRBV21-1 is recorded as a pseudogene. The bases are TGTGCCAGCAGCACCCCGGGACACCTCACTTACAATGAGCAGTTCTTC. Its protein reads: CASSTPGHLTYNEQFF.